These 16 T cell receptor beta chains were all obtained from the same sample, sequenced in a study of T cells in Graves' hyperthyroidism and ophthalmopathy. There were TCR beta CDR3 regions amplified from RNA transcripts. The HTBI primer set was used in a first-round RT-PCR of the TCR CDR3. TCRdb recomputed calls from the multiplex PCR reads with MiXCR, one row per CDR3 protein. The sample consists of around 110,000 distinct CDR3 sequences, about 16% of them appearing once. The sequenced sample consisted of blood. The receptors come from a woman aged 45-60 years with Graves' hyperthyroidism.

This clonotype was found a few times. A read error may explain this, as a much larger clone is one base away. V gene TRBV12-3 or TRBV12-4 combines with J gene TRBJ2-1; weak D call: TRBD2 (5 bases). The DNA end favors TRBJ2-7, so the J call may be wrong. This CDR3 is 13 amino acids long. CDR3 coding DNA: TGTGCCAGCAGGGGAGACGGGTACAATGAGCAGTACTTC. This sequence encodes CASRGDGYNEQYF.

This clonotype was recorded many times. The CDR3 is CATSDFSSGSKDEQFF. In nucleotides, the CDR3 is TGTGCCACCAGTGATTTTTCGAGCGGGAGTAAGGATGAGCAGTTCTTC. This chain uses TRBV24-1 with TRBJ2-1, with 8 bases fitting TRBD2. This CDR3 is built from 16 residues. V dropped 1 base and J dropped 8; count of bases not matched to a gene: 9. The germline V gene encodes CDR1 KGHDR and CDR2 SFDVKD.

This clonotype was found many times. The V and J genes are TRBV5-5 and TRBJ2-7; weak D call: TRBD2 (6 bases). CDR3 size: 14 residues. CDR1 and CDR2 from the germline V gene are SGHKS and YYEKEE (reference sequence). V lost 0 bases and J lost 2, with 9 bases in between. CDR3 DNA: TGTGCCAGCAGCTTGGTTGGAGGGCCCTACGAGCAGTACGTC. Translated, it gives CASSLVGGPYEQYV.

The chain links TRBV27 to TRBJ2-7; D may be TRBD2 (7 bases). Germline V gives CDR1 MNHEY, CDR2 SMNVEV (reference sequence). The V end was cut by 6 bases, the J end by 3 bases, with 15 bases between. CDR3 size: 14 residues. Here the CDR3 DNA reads TGTGCCAGCAGCCGATTCGGGGGGCTCTACGAGCAGTACGTC. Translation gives CASSRFGGLYEQYV.

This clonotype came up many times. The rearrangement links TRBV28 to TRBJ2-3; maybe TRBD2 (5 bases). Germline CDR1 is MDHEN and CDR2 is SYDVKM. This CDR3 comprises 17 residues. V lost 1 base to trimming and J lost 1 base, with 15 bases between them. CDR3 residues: CASSLSKSRARTDTQYF. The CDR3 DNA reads TGTGCCAGCAGTTTATCGAAGTCGAGGGCGCGCACAGATACGCAGTATTTT.

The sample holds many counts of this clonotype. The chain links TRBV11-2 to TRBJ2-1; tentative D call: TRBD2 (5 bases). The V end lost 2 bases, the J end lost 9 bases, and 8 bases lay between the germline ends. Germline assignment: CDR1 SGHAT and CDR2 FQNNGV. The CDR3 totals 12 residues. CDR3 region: CASSLTGGEQFF. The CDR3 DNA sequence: TGTGCCAGCAGCTTAACCGGAGGTGAGCAGTTCTTC.

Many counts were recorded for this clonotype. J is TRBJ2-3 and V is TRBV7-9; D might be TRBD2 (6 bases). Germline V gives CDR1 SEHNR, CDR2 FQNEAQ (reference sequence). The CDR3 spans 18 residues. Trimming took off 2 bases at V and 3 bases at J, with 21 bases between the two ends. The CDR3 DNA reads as TGTGCCAGCAGCTTACCCCGTGATAGCGGAAAGGGGACAGATACGCAGTATTTT. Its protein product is CASSLPRDSGKGTDTQYF.

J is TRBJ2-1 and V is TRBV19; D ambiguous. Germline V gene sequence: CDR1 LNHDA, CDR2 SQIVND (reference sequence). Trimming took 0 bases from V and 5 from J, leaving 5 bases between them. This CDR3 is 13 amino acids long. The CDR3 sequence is CASSIDGNNEQFF. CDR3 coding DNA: TGTGCCAGTAGTATAGATGGGAACAATGAGCAGTTCTTC.

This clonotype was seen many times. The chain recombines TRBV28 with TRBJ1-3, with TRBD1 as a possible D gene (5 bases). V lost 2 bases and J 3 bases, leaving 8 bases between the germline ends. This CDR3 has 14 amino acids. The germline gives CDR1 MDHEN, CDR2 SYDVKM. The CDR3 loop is CASSLPGNGNTIYF. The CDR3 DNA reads TGTGCCAGCAGTTTACCAGGGAATGGAAACACCATATATTTT.

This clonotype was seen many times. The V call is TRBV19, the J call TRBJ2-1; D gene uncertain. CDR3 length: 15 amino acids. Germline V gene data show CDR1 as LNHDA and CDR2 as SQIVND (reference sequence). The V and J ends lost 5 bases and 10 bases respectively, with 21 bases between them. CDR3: CASSLGRADLGEQFF. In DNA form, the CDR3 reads TGTGCCAGTAGTCTGGGAAGGGCCGACTTGGGCGAGCAGTTCTTC.

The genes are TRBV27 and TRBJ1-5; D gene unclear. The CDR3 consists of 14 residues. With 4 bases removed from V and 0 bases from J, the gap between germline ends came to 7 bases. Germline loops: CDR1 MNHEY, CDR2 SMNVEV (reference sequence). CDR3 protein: CASSSVYSNQPQHF. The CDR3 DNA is TGTGCCAGCAGTTCTGTTTATAGCAATCAGCCCCAGCATTTT.

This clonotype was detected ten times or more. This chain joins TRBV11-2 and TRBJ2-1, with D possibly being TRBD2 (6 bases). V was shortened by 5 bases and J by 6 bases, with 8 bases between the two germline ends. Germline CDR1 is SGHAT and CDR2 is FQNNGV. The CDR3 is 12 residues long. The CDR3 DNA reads TGTGCCAGCAGCGGGACTTTCAATGAGCAGTTCTTC. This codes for CASSGTFNEQFF.

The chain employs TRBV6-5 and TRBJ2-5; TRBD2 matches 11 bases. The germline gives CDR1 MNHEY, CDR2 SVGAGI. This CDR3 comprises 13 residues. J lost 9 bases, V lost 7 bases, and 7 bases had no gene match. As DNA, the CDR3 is TGTGCCAGCATTAAGACTAGCGGGATAGCCCAGTACTTC. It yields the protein CASIKTSGIAQYF.

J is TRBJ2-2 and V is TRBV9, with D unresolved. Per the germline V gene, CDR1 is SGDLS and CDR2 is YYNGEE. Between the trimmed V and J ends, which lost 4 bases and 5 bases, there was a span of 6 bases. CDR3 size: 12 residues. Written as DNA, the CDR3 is TGTGCCAGCAGCACAGATACCGGGGAGCTGTTTTTT. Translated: CASSTDTGELFF.

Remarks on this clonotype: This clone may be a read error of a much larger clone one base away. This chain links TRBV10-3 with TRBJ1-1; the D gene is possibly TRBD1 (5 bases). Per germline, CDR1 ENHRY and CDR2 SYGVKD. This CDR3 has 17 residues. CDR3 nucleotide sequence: TGTGCCATCAGTGAGTCAAGTCAGGGCCCCCGGAGCACTGGAGCTTTCTTT. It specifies CAISESSQGPRSTGAFF.

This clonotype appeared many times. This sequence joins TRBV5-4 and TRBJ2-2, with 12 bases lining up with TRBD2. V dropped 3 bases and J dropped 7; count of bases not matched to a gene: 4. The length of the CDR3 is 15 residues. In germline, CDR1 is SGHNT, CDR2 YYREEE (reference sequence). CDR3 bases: TGTGCCAGCAGCTGGACTAGCGGGACTAGCGGGGAGCTGTTTTTT. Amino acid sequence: CASSWTSGTSGELFF.